The rows below give T cell receptor beta chains drawn from one sample of a study of blood T cell repertoires in COVID-19. TCRdb's copy holds only in-frame clones and misses some; the assay was immunoSEQ multiplex PCR. The sample records some 400,000 clones, around 87% being singletons. The sequenced sample consisted of peripheral blood. These receptors were obtained from a human donor in a cohort sampled during active COVID-19. CDR3s include the opening cysteine and the closing phenylalanine or tryptophan. The order of the fields is CDR3 length, clone size, D gene, V gene, J gene, CDR3 DNA, CDR3 protein. The D gene is left open where the match is weak. Not all rows give a size; the values are once, few, many and, for expanded clones, a class.

>17|-|TRBD1|TRBV10-3|TRBJ1-1
TGTGCCATCAGTTACACCCGGACAGGGGGGCTGAACACTGAAGCTTTCTTT
CAISYTRTGGLNTEAFF
>14|-|TRBD1|TRBV28|TRBJ2-7
TGTGCCAGCACTCTAATGGGACAGTCCTACGAGCAGTACTTC
CASTLMGQSYEQYF
>14|-|TRBD2|TRBV15|TRBJ2-1
TGTGCCACCAGCAGATTCGGGAGGGGACATGAGCAGTTCTTC
CATSRFGRGHEQFF
>17|-|TRBD1|TRBV5-4|TRBJ1-2
TGTGCCAGCAGCAAGGGACAGGGGGTAACCTCTAACTATGGCTACACCTTC
CASSKGQGVTSNYGYTF
>16|-|TRBD1|TRBV6-5|TRBJ1-3
TGTGCCAGCAGTTACGGGGGACAGGTCTCTGGAAACACCATATATTTT
CASSYGGQVSGNTIYF
>12|once|-|TRBV2|TRBJ2-7
TGTGCCAGCAATCCAGGCTCCTACGAGCAGTACTTC
CASNPGSYEQYF
>15|-|TRBD2|TRBV3-1/TRBV3-2|TRBJ2-3
TGTGCCAGCAGCAGTACTAGCGGCCGCACAGATACGCAGTATTTT
CASSSTSGRTDTQYF
>17|once|TRBD2|TRBV5-1|TRBJ2-2
TGCGCCAGCAGCTTTCCCCCTAGCGGGAGTGGGGCCGGGGAGCTGTTTTTT
CASSFPPSGSGAGELFF
>15|-|TRBD2|TRBV5-1|TRBJ2-7
TGCGCCAGCAGCGCTAGCGGGAGGGCCCTTGACGAGCAGTACTTC
CASSASGRALDEQYF
>13|-|-|TRBV15|TRBJ2-7
TGTGCCACCGGCGCAGGGGATCGCTACGAGCAGTACTTC
CATGAGDRYEQYF
>15|-|-|TRBV19|TRBJ2-5
TGTGCCAGTAGTATCAGGGGAAGGGACGCAGAGACCCAGTACTTC
CASSIRGRDAETQYF
>15|-|-|TRBV19|TRBJ1-4
TGTGCCAGTAGTATTGGTGAACCGGTTAATGAAAAACTGTTTTTT
CASSIGEPVNEKLFF
>19|-|TRBD1|TRBV5-6|TRBJ2-4
TGTGCCAGCAGCTCCATTCCCGGGACAGATCTTCTAGCCAAAAACATTCAGTACTTC
CASSSIPGTDLLAKNIQYF
>14|-|TRBD1|TRBV24-1|TRBJ1-2
TGTGCCACCAGCCAGACAGGGGAGGACTATGGCTACACCTTC
CATSQTGEDYGYTF
>11|-|TRBD1|TRBV20-1|TRBJ2-7
TGCAGTGCGGGACAGGCCTACGAGCAGTACTTC
CSAGQAYEQYF
>15|-|-|TRBV4-2|TRBJ2-1
TGTGCCAGCAGCCAATTAAGTGATCGGGACAATGAGCAGTTCTTC
CASSQLSDRDNEQFF
>15|-|-|TRBV18|TRBJ2-7
TGTGCCAGCTCACCATCGGGGGGCCCCTCGTACGAGCAGTACTTC
CASSPSGGPSYEQYF
>13|-|-|TRBV6-5|TRBJ2-4
TGTGCCAGCAGCATCGGACAGAAGAACATTCAGTACTTC
CASSIGQKNIQYF
>15|once|-|TRBV3-1/TRBV3-2|TRBJ1-1
TGTGCCAGCAGCCAAGATTCCGCCGGGGGCACTGAAGCTTTCTTT
CASSQDSAGGTEAFF
>15|-|-|TRBV5-4|TRBJ1-2
TGTGCCAGCACCAAATTCAGGGAAACTAACTATGGCTACACCTTC
CASTKFRETNYGYTF
>14|-|TRBD1|TRBV5-1|TRBJ1-4
TGCGCCAGCAGCTCGGGACAGGGAGAAGAAAAACTGTTTTTT
CASSSGQGEEKLFF
>15|few|TRBD2|TRBV25-1|TRBJ2-5
TGTGCCAGCAGTGCTGTCCTAGCGGGAGGAGAGACCCAGTACTTC
CASSAVLAGGETQYF
>15|-|-|TRBV11-2|TRBJ1-2
TGTGCCAGCAGCTTAGATGGCAGGGGACCCTATGGCTACACCTTC
CASSLDGRGPYGYTF
>14|-|-|TRBV30|TRBJ2-1
TGTGCCTGGAGCGCGAGTGTAAGCGACAATGAGCAGTTCTTC
CAWSASVSDNEQFF
>16|-|TRBD1|TRBV18|TRBJ1-3
TGTGCCAGCTCCCGGACTCCAACAGGGGCTGGAAACACCATATATTTT
CASSRTPTGAGNTIYF
>17|-|-|TRBV2|TRBJ2-7
TGTGCCAGCAGTCCCGAGGCGGCGGGACCGGCGGAGGGCGAGCAGTACTTC
CASSPEAAGPAEGEQYF
>15|-|-|TRBV6-5|TRBJ2-3
TGTGCCAGCAGTTACGTGGGGGGGCTAAAGGCGACGCAGTATTTT
CASSYVGGLKATQYF
>15|-|-|TRBV5-1|TRBJ2-3
TGCGCCAGCAGCTTCTCCACTCCCAGCACAGATACGCAGTATTTT
CASSFSTPSTDTQYF
>16|-|TRBD1|TRBV19|TRBJ1-1
TGTGCCAGTAGTTCACCACGACAGGGTACGATGACTGAAGCTTTCTTT
CASSSPRQGTMTEAFF
>16|-|TRBD1|TRBV28|TRBJ2-3
TGTGCCAGCAGTCCCACCGGGACAGGGGAGGGGTATACGCAGTATTTT
CASSPTGTGEGYTQYF
>15|-|TRBD2|TRBV4-1|TRBJ2-3
TGCGCCAGCAGCCAACAAACTAGCGGATCAGATACGCAGTATTTT
CASSQQTSGSDTQYF
>15|-|-|TRBV7-3|TRBJ2-1
TGTGCCAGCAGCTCCGCTTTTAGCTCCTACAATGAGCAGTTCTTC
CASSSAFSSYNEQFF
>16|-|TRBD2|TRBV24-1|TRBJ2-3
TGTGCCACCAGTGAGCCGACTAGCGGGAAGACAGATACGCAGTATTTT
CATSEPTSGKTDTQYF
>19|-|TRBD2|TRBV3-1/TRBV3-2|TRBJ2-7
TGTGCCAGCAGCCACCTAATGGGGTCCGGGACTAGCGGTCTCTACGAGCAGTACTTC
CASSHLMGSGTSGLYEQYF
>15|-|-|TRBV19|TRBJ2-1
TGTGCCAGTAGTATGGGGCCCGCGGGGTACAATGAGCAGTTCTTC
CASSMGPAGYNEQFF
>15|-|TRBD2|TRBV7-2|TRBJ2-7
TGTGCCAGCAGCACAGGAACTAGCGGGGCCCTCGAGCAGTACTTC
CASSTGTSGALEQYF
>12|-|-|TRBV7-2|TRBJ1-1
TGTGCCAGCTCCTCTTTCAACACTGAAGCTTTCTTT
CASSSFNTEAFF
>14|-|TRBD1|TRBV6-5|TRBJ1-6
TGTGCCAGCAACAACCGGGACAGAAATTCACCCCTCCACTTT
CASNNRDRNSPLHF
>15|-|TRBD2|TRBV19|TRBJ2-5
TGTGCCAGTAGTCCTCTGGAAGCGGGGGGAGAGACCCAGTACTTC
CASSPLEAGGETQYF
>17|once|TRBD2|TRBV7-2|TRBJ2-5
TGTGCCAGCAGAAAACTGCGGGCGGGGGAGGTTGTAGAGACCCAGTACTTC
CASRKLRAGEVVETQYF
>15|-|-|TRBV5-4|TRBJ2-5
TGTGCCAGCAGCTTGGTAGGGACATCCCAAGAGACCCAGTACTTC
CASSLVGTSQETQYF
>13|-|TRBD1|TRBV5-1|TRBJ2-5
TGCGCCAGCAGCCTGGGGACAGGGGAGACCCAGTACTTC
CASSLGTGETQYF
>15|-|-|TRBV5-1|TRBJ2-3
TGCGCCAGCAGCAAGTTTCCGAGGGGGCGGGGTACGCAGTATTTT
CASSKFPRGRGTQYF
>15|-|TRBD1|TRBV29-1|TRBJ1-1
TGCAGCGCCACCCGACAGGGGGTAAGTGACACTGAAGCTTTCTTT
CSATRQGVSDTEAFF
>14|-|-|TRBV29-1|TRBJ1-1
TGCAGCGTCCCCCCGCGGGGGAGACGCACTGAAGCTTTCTTT
CSVPPRGRRTEAFF
>15|once|-|TRBV4-1|TRBJ2-5
TGCGCCAGCAGCCAAGTGGCCGCATCGTGGGAGACCCAGTACTTC
CASSQVAASWETQYF
>17|-|-|TRBV11-2|TRBJ1-1
TGTGCCAGCAGCGAACCCTCGTTGGGACAAACGAACACTGAAGCTTTCTTT
CASSEPSLGQTNTEAFF
>21|-|TRBD2|TRBV6-4|TRBJ2-7
TGTGCCAGCAGTGACTCCAGGAGAGGGTCGTCCAGCGGGAGGGTCCCAGGGAGGCAGTACTTC
CASSDSRRGSSSGRVPGRQYF
>14|-|TRBD1|TRBV7-8|TRBJ1-2
TGTGCCAGCAGCTTAGAGGGACAGCTCTATGGCTACACCTTC
CASSLEGQLYGYTF
>14|-|-|TRBV5-4|TRBJ2-3
TGTGCCAGCAGCGCACAGGAGAGCACAGATACGCAGTATTTT
CASSAQESTDTQYF
>15|few|TRBD1|TRBV19|TRBJ1-2
TGTGCCAGTAGACCACCGGGACAGGGGCTCACCGGCTACACCTTC
CASRPPGQGLTGYTF
>15|few|-|TRBV5-6|TRBJ1-5
TGTGCCAGCAGCCCCCGGGGGGGTGGCAATCAGCCCCAGCATTTT
CASSPRGGGNQPQHF
>13|-|TRBD2|TRBV29-1|TRBJ2-7
TGCAGCGTTGGGGCTAGCGGGGGCTACGAGCAGTACTTC
CSVGASGGYEQYF
>14|-|TRBD2|TRBV19|TRBJ2-7
TGTGCCAGTAGCGCTAGCGGGAGCAGCTACGAGCAGTACTTC
CASSASGSSYEQYF
>13|-|TRBD1|TRBV10-3|TRBJ1-2
TGTGCCATCAGTGAGGGACAGGGTCTTGGCTACACCTTC
CAISEGQGLGYTF
>15|-|TRBD2|TRBV3-1/TRBV3-2|TRBJ2-5
TGTGCCAGCAGCTCCAATTACGGGGGGAGGGAGACCCAGTACTTC
CASSSNYGGRETQYF
>14|-|TRBD2|TRBV6-2/TRBV6-3|TRBJ2-7
TGTGCCAGCAGCCAGCGGGGGGCCTCCTACGAGCAGTACTTC
CASSQRGASYEQYF
>14|-|-|TRBV6-1|TRBJ1-3
TGTGCCAGCAGCCATGGACAGTCTGGAAACACCATATATTTT
CASSHGQSGNTIYF
>14|-|-|TRBV29-1|TRBJ2-6
TGCAGCGTTGCCAGGGTCTCTGGGGCCAACGTCCTGACTTTC
CSVARVSGANVLTF
>13|-|-|TRBV2|TRBJ1-4
TGTGCCAGCAGTGGGCAGGGGTATGAAAAACTGTTTTTT
CASSGQGYEKLFF